This T cell receptor beta chain was identified during a study of response to subunit inactivated influenza vaccine (dated by TCRdb to the late 2010s). Regarding the research as a whole: To follow how T cells responded to a trivalent subunit inactivated influenza vaccine, the researchers relied on deep quantitative profiling of the T cell receptor repertoire. The research as a whole found: According to the authors, only a limited number of new T cells may be recruited by each seasonal influenza vaccination.

This clonotype was seen a few times. Its antigen specificity is not known. Base-call qualities are not available, and no considerably larger clone is one nucleotide away. The germline V gene specifies MNHNS as CDR1 and SASEGT as CDR2. Trimming at the junction amounts to 8 bases on V and 0 bases on J, and the germline ends lie 16 bases apart. Reading from cysteine to phenylalanine, the CDR3 counts 15 amino acids. CDR3 DNA only is kept here, 45 bases in frame from base 1. The receptor library was made with RT-PCR. The instrument was an Illumina HiSeq 2500. TCRdb trimmed public reads at Q25 via fastp, called clones via MiXCR and kept in-frame beta chains. Entries are consolidated by CDR3 protein sequence, retaining the most common genes and DNA. Within this sample are roughly 500,000 distinct CDR3 sequences, with less than 25% of them counted one time only. The biggest ten clones account for 2.8% of the sample.

These records were also assigned to another study, of T cells expressing NK-cell markers. The second study reports: TCR beta cDNA libraries were prepared using 5'RACE template switching, which introduced a universal primer site and unique molecular identifiers. Three sorted T-cell subsets (CD3+CD56+NKG2C+, CD3+CD56+NKG2C- and CD3+CD56-NKG2C+) from under 10 donors had their TCR beta-chain repertoires profiled. Among the eight sequenced donors, seven were HCMV-seropositive and one was HCMV-seronegative. In several experiments an anti-gammadeltaTCR antibody was added to restrict sorting to alphabetaTCR-expressing T cells. In six donors, the dominant CD3+CD56+NKG2C+ clonotypes were among the top 10 CD8+ clonotypes and accounted for about 1.0-7.5% of CD8+ T cells. Those dominant clonotypes were again the most abundant among CD3+CD56-NKG2C+ cells in a handful of donors, at about 25-65%. Whether the expanded NKG2C-expressing T cell clones were specific for HCMV antigens remained unclear. The study sequenced eight donors, all healthy volunteers chosen at random: three men and five women. A commercial ELISA kit detecting HCMV-specific IgG in serum was used to determine HCMV serostatus. Peripheral blood mononuclear cells were isolated from blood by Ficoll density gradient centrifugation. CD4+ and CD8+ T cells were isolated from PBMC by magnetic immunoseparation with Miltenyi isolation kits. Synthesis of cDNA was primed from the TCR beta constant segment and was followed by two consecutive PCR amplification steps. Libraries were sequenced as 2 x 150 bp reads on Illumina HiSeq 2000/2500, MiSeq or NextSeq. MIGEC handled demultiplexing of the reads and grouping by UMI, while MiTCR was used to assemble and quantify clonotypes. To exclude erroneous sequences, only TCR cDNA sequences supported by at least two reads were retained. The tcR package was used for downstream repertoire analysis, and clonotypes were matched across fractions by CDR3 nucleotide sequence plus V segment. VDJmatch was used to annotate antigen specificity against VDJdb, with one amino acid substitution allowed in CDR3.

The sequencing used CD4+ T cells sorted from PBMCs, collected approximately 12 days after vaccination. This TCR came from a man over 45 who received an inactivated influenza vaccine. Donor details come from another sample of the same person, matched by shared clones. The chain is assembled from TRBV6-1 and TRBJ1-2; the D gene is perhaps TRBD1, from 5 matching bases. The encoded CDR3 is CASRRLDTSNYGYTF. The DNA reads as follows: TGTGCCAGCCGAAGACTGGACACGTCTAACTATGGCTACACCTTC.